A single sample gave rise to the 11 T cell receptor beta chains below, sequenced in a study of shared clonotypes between healthy human individuals. TCRdb's table, derived via immunoSEQ multiplex PCR, lists solely in-frame clones and lacks some. In the table there are approximately 2,200,000 clones, roughly 91% of which are singletons. Naivety among CD8 cells was defined by CD45RO negativity and positive CCR7 selection, thereby excluding terminally differentiated effector memory CD45RA+ cells. Specimen: naive CD8+ T cells from PBMCs. The receptors here all came from a young man in good health. Some clones in this sample may be carry-over from other donors' samples.

This chain connects TRBV9 to TRBJ1-3; D is perhaps TRBD1 (5 bases). Germline V CDR1 and CDR2: SGDLS, YYNGEE. CDR3 length: 16 residues. V dropped 0 bases and J dropped 0 bases, with 10 bases sitting between them. CDR3 nucleotides: TGTGCCAGCAGCGTAGCTGGGGGAAACTCTGGAAACACCATATATTTT. It specifies CASSVAGGNSGNTIYF.

The gene calls are TRBV28 and TRBJ2-7, with unresolved D. This CDR3 has 14 amino acids. V was pared by 6 bases and J by 4 bases, with 16 bases between. Germline V gene data show CDR1 as MDHEN and CDR2 as SYDVKM. The DNA of the CDR3 is TGTGCCAGCAGCCCCGCGCGAGGTCGGTACGAGCAGTACTTC. This gives the protein CASSPARGRYEQYF.

The table lists this clone with a count of one. The chain is built from TRBV15 and TRBJ2-5, with TRBD2 as a possible D gene (6 bases). Germline lookup yields CDR1 LNHNV and CDR2 YYDKDF (reference sequence). V was clipped by 4 bases and J by 2 bases, with 14 bases between them. This CDR3 has 15 amino acids. The CDR3 protein is CATSMGRESQETQYF. Here the CDR3 DNA reads TGTGCCACCAGCATGGGACGGGAGTCACAAGAGACCCAGTACTTC.

The V call is TRBV9, the J call TRBJ2-3, with 15 nucleotides matching TRBD2. This CDR3 contains 15 residues. Germline trimming cut 3 bases from V and 13 bases from J; bases unmatched to any gene: 9. The germline V gene encodes CDR1 SGDLS and CDR2 YYNGEE. DNA of the CDR3: TGTGCCAGCAGCGAAGGACTAGCGGGAGGGCCAGGGAAGTATTTT. Its protein is CASSEGLAGGPGKYF. Drawing the rest from reference TRBV9 and TRBJ2-3, the complete variable domain is DSGVTQTPKHLITATGQRVTLRCSPRSGDLSVYWYQQSLDQGLQFLIQYYNGEERAKGNILERFSAQQFPDLHSELNLSSLELGDSALYFCASSEGLAGGPGKYFGPGTRLTVL.

As for this clone: Other DNA sequences in the same sample also yield this CDR3. The rearrangement links TRBV7-9 to TRBJ1-1; D remains unclear. CDR1 and CDR2 (germline): SEHNR, FQNEAQ (reference sequence). Deletions cut 6 bases from V and 1 base from J, with 3 bases between. The CDR3 consists of 11 residues. CDR3 amino acids: CASRGNTEAFF. CDR3 coding DNA: TGTGCCAGCAGGGGGAACACTGAAGCTTTCTTT. The full variable domain, with the rest looked up from reference TRBV7-9 and TRBJ1-1, is DTGVSQNPRHKITKRGQNVTFRCDPISEHNRLYWYRQTLGQGPEFLTYFQNEAQLEKSRLLSDRFSAERPKGSFSTLEIQRTEQGDSAMYLCASRGNTEAFFGQGTRLTVV.

The rearrangement uses TRBV4-3 and TRBJ1-5; D is undetermined. Germline V gene data show CDR1 as LGHNA and CDR2 as YSLEER. V dropped 0 bases and J dropped 6 bases, with 12 bases sitting between them. The CDR3 length is 15 residues. CDR3 region: CASSQDFGEGQPQHF. DNA for the CDR3: TGCGCCAGCAGCCAAGATTTCGGGGAGGGTCAGCCCCAGCATTTT.

This rearrangement joins TRBV6-1 to TRBJ1-2, with a tentative D call TRBD1 (6 bases). Trimming removed 7 bases at V and 8 bases at J, with 14 bases between. The CDR3 covers 12 residues. The germline V gene encodes CDR1 MNHNS and CDR2 SASEGT. The CDR3 DNA reads as TGTGCCAGCATAGGGGGTTACCAGGGCTACACCTTC. It codes for CASIGGYQGYTF.

Written as DNA, the CDR3 is TGTGCCAGTAACCTACAGGGGGCTAGACAGCCCCAGCATTTT. It translates to CASNLQGARQPQHF. This chain uses TRBV19 with TRBJ1-5, with TRBD1 matching over 9 bases. CDR3 size: 14 residues. J gave up 7 bases and V 7 bases, and 8 bases lay outside the gene matches. Germline loops: CDR1 LNHDA, CDR2 SQIVND (reference sequence).

The gene calls are TRBV19 and TRBJ2-5, with D perhaps TRBD1 (6 bases). TRBJ2-7 matches the DNA end more closely, so the J call is doubtful. This CDR3 region has 14 residues. The germline V gene has CDR1 LNHDA and CDR2 SQIVND (reference sequence). Here the CDR3 DNA reads TGTGCCAGTAGTCCCCAGGACAGCTCCTACGAGCAGTACTTC. As protein: CASSPQDSSYEQYF.

The chain couples TRBV25-1 to TRBJ2-7; perhaps D is TRBD1 or TRBD2 (6 bases each). Germline CDR1 is MGHDK and CDR2 is SYGVNS. CDR3 size: 16 residues. V was cut by 10 bases and J by 3 bases, with 25 bases left in between. CDR3 DNA: TGTGCCATCCCCGCTTCGGCGGGACACGGTGACTACGAGCAGTACTTC. Amino acid sequence: CAIPASAGHGDYEQYF.

V usage is TRBV11-2 and J usage is TRBJ2-7, with TRBD1 matching over 7 bases. Germline trimming cut 6 bases from V and 0 bases from J; bases unmatched to any gene: 8. Per germline, CDR1 SGHAT and CDR2 FQNNGV. The CDR3 sequence is 15 residues long. CDR3 in DNA: TGTGCCAGCAGTCGAGTACGGGACAGCTCCTACGAGCAGTACTTC. Its protein product is CASSRVRDSSYEQYF.